A selection of T cell receptor beta chains follows, all from one sample in a study of T cell responses to AZD1222 COVID-19 vaccine. Data came from immunoSEQ multiplex PCR; TCRdb stores just in-frame clones and leaves some out. The repertoire includes 90,000 to 95,000 clones, roughly nine tenths of them detected once, and 6% to 9% sits in the top ten. The sample in question was peripheral blood, obtained on day 0 of AZD1222 vaccination. These receptors came from an adult in good health. Each CDR3 is given with its conserved first and last residue. Each record gives: D gene, V gene, J gene, clone size, CDR3 protein, CDR3 DNA. D genes are given only for firm matches. The listing skips clone size in some rows; elsewhere it reads once, few, many or a size class.

>.|TRBV10-3|TRBJ1-6|few
CAISVNRDSPLHF
TGTGCCATCAGTGTCAACAGGGATTCACCCCTCCACTTT
>.|TRBV24-1|TRBJ1-5|.
CATSWLGSNQPQHF
TGTGCCACCAGTTGGTTAGGGAGCAATCAGCCCCAGCATTTT
>.|TRBV2|TRBJ1-6|.
CASSDNRAHNSPLHF
TGTGCCAGCAGTGATAACAGGGCACATAATTCACCCCTCCACTTT
>.|TRBV11-3|TRBJ2-1|.
CASSLHVDNEQFF
TGTGCCAGCAGCTTACATGTTGACAATGAGCAGTTCTTC
>.|TRBV30|TRBJ1-1|.
CAWTYRPTEAFF
TGTGCCTGGACATATAGGCCCACTGAAGCTTTCTTT
>.|TRBV27|TRBJ2-1|once
CASSSKYPTRQFF
TGTGCCAGCAGTTCCAAATACCCAACCAGGCAGTTCTTC
>.|TRBV27|TRBJ2-2|.
CASSSGTLEGSGELFF
TGTGCCAGCAGTTCCGGGACGCTTGAGGGGAGCGGGGAGCTGTTTTTT
>TRBD2|TRBV7-2|TRBJ2-3|.
CASSLGLAGTQWDF
TGTGCCAGCAGCTTAGGGCTAGCGGGGACCCAGTGGGATTTT
>.|TRBV13|TRBJ1-3|.
CASSFGNTIYF
TGTGCCAGCAGCTTTGGTAACACCATATATTTT
>.|TRBV5-6|TRBJ2-6|once
CASSSGFAGANVLTF
TGTGCCAGCAGCTCAGGGTTCGCTGGGGCCAACGTCCTGACTTTC
>.|TRBV3-1/TRBV3-2|TRBJ1-1|.
CASSQKQIPEAFF
TGTGCCAGCAGCCAGAAACAAATCCCTGAAGCTTTCTTT
>.|TRBV7-9|TRBJ2-3|.
CASSEGSSTDTQYF
TGTGCCAGCTCTGAGGGATCTAGCACAGATACGCAGTATTTT
>TRBD2|TRBV29-1|TRBJ2-3|.
CSVERGTSTDTQYF
TGCAGCGTTGAGCGGGGGACGAGCACAGATACGCAGTATTTT
>TRBD1|TRBV14|TRBJ1-1|.
CASSQNTGGVNTEAFF
TGTGCCAGCAGCCAGAATACAGGGGGCGTAAACACTGAAGCTTTCTTT
>TRBD2|TRBV4-1|TRBJ2-3|.
CASSQASGASFASTDTQYF
TGCGCCAGCAGCCAAGCTAGCGGAGCATCCTTTGCTAGCACAGATACGCAGTATTTT
>TRBD2|TRBV12-3/TRBV12-4|TRBJ2-1|few
CASSTSGTQQFF
TGTGCCAGCAGTACGAGCGGGACGCAGCAGTTCTTC
>.|TRBV2|TRBJ2-2|.
CASSEWGPGELFF
TGTGCCAGCAGTGAGTGGGGTCCCGGGGAGCTGTTTTTT
>.|TRBV20-1|TRBJ1-2|.
CSASKGENYGYTF
TGCAGTGCTAGTAAGGGGGAGAACTATGGCTACACCTTC
>.|TRBV6-5|TRBJ1-1|.
CASKRGTRGEAFF
TGTGCCAGCAAAAGGGGAACACGGGGGGAAGCTTTCTTT
>TRBD1|TRBV7-9|TRBJ1-1|.
CASSLEGATEAFF
TGTGCCAGCAGCTTAGAGGGGGCTACTGAAGCTTTCTTT
>.|TRBV2|TRBJ1-2|.
CASSDNREYGYTF
TGTGCCAGCAGTGACAACCGAGAGTATGGCTACACCTTC
>.|TRBV14|TRBJ1-1|.
CASSTGPNTEAFF
TGTGCCAGCAGCACCGGACCCAACACTGAAGCTTTCTTT
>TRBD2|TRBV5-1|TRBJ2-3|.
CASSPGLVGADTQYF
TGCGCCAGCAGCCCCGGACTAGTCGGAGCAGATACGCAGTATTTT
>.|TRBV7-2|TRBJ1-5|.
CASSYRSNQPQHF
TGTGCCAGCAGCTACAGGAGCAATCAGCCCCAGCATTTT
>TRBD1|TRBV5-1|TRBJ1-6|.
CASSWGTANYNSPLHF
TGCGCCAGCAGCTGGGGGACAGCCAACTATAATTCACCCCTCCACTTT
>TRBD2|TRBV28|TRBJ2-2|.
CASSAGGQNTGELFF
TGTGCCAGCAGCGCGGGAGGACAGAACACCGGGGAGCTGTTTTTT
>TRBD1|TRBV3-1/TRBV3-2|TRBJ2-2|.
CASRITGGTGELFF
TGTGCCAGCAGGATTACAGGGGGCACCGGGGAGCTGTTTTTT
>TRBD1|TRBV7-2|TRBJ1-2|once
CASSETGGAGYTF
TGTGCCAGCAGCGAGACAGGGGGCGCAGGCTACACCTTC
>TRBD1|TRBV7-9|TRBJ2-2|.
CASSPGTGVATGELFF
TGTGCCAGCAGCCCGGGGACAGGGGTTGCCACCGGGGAGCTGTTTTTT
>TRBD1|TRBV4-3|TRBJ2-3|.
CASSSGQGSSLYTTDTQYF
TGCGCCAGCAGCTCCGGACAGGGGTCTTCGCTTTATACCACAGATACGCAGTATTTT
>TRBD2|TRBV5-1|TRBJ2-3|.
CASSLGLAGLHGTQYF
TGCGCCAGCAGTTTGGGACTAGCGGGGCTTCATGGTACGCAGTATTTT
>.|TRBV11-2|TRBJ2-1|.
CASSLGSAVHNEQFF
TGTGCCAGCAGCTTAGGAAGCGCTGTACACAATGAGCAGTTCTTC
>TRBD2|TRBV10-2|TRBJ2-7|.
CASTGGYEQYF
TGCGCCAGCACGGGGGGCTACGAGCAGTACTTC
>.|TRBV15|TRBJ1-2|.
CATSRGGDGYTF
TGTGCCACCAGCAGAGGGGGGGATGGCTACACCTTC
>.|TRBV5-1|TRBJ2-5|.
CASSNRDGQETQYF
TGCGCCAGCAGCAACCGGGACGGTCAAGAGACCCAGTACTTC
>TRBD1|TRBV10-2|TRBJ1-1|.
CASSSGDRDFTEAFF
TGCGCCAGCAGCTCGGGGGACAGGGATTTCACTGAAGCTTTCTTT
>.|TRBV14|TRBJ1-4|.
CASSQDVPLGREKLFF
TGTGCCAGCAGCCAAGACGTCCCCCTGGGCCGTGAAAAACTGTTTTTT
>.|TRBV6-5|TRBJ1-4|few
CASRTRGVNEKLFF
TGTGCCAGCCGAACCCGGGGGGTAAATGAAAAACTGTTTTTT
>.|TRBV7-9|TRBJ1-5|.
CASSPQGNNQPQHF
TGTGCCAGCAGCCCCCAGGGTAACAATCAGCCCCAGCATTTT
>.|TRBV6-5|TRBJ1-4|.
CASRGYATNEKLFF
TGTGCCAGCAGAGGGTATGCAACTAATGAAAAACTGTTTTTT
>.|TRBV19|TRBJ2-2|.
CATKHPRGRGTGELFF
TGTGCCACCAAACATCCCCGGGGAAGGGGCACCGGGGAGCTGTTTTTT
>.|TRBV19|TRBJ1-3|.
CASSEQGTGNTIYF
TGTGCCAGTAGCGAACAGGGAACTGGAAACACCATATATTTT
>.|TRBV28|TRBJ2-3|.
CASSFPMATDTQYF
TGTGCCAGCAGTTTCCCCATGGCTACAGATACGCAGTATTTT
>TRBD1|TRBV7-2|TRBJ2-5|.
CASSQDRERKTQYF
TGTGCCAGCAGCCAAGACAGGGAGAGGAAGACCCAGTACTTC
>.|TRBV19|TRBJ2-7|.
CASSRGPSYEQYF
TGTGCCAGTAGTAGGGGGCCCTCCTACGAGCAGTACTTC
>.|TRBV4-1|TRBJ2-1|.
CASSQEGRGGNEQFF
TGCGCCAGCAGCCAAGAAGGCAGGGGAGGCAATGAGCAGTTCTTC
>.|TRBV9|TRBJ2-1|.
CASSVEGGTYNEQFF
TGTGCCAGCAGCGTAGAGGGGGGGACCTACAATGAGCAGTTCTTC
>.|TRBV6-5|TRBJ1-2|.
CASSYGQGPLRGYTF
TGTGCCAGCAGTTACGGCCAGGGTCCCCTGCGGGGCTACACCTTC
>.|TRBV5-1|TRBJ1-1|.
CASSFDGPNTEAFF
TGCGCCAGCAGCTTCGACGGACCGAACACTGAAGCTTTCTTT
>TRBD2|TRBV3-1/TRBV3-2|TRBJ2-7|.
CASSQGPSGRWAHF
TGTGCCAGCAGCCAAGGTCCTAGCGGGAGGTGGGCGCACTTC
>TRBD1|TRBV19|TRBJ1-5|.
CASSMVGTGGSQPQHF
TGTGCCAGTAGTATGGTAGGGACAGGGGGCTCTCAGCCCCAGCATTTT
>.|TRBV6-5|TRBJ2-1|.
CASSLDRNEQFF
TGTGCCAGCAGTCTTGACAGGAATGAGCAGTTCTTC